This T cell receptor (beta chain) was obtained from a study of OX40 agonist ivuxolimab in advanced cancers. For the study in its entirety: Ivuxolimab was a fully human IgG2 agonistic monoclonal antibody targeting the costimulatory receptor OX40 (CD134). Peripheral TCRbeta sequencing aimed to test whether ivuxolimab altered TCR sequence diversity and caused clonal T-cell expansion. The monotherapy dose-escalation portion (N ≈ 56 patients) of the phase I ivuxolimab trial is reported in the paper. In the dose-escalation cohort, 65% to 90% of patients were male, and the mean age was approximately 60 years, with a range of roughly 20 to 80. Intravenous ivuxolimab was administered to patients every 2 weeks at six dose levels: 0.01, 0.1, 0.3, 1.5, 3 and 10 mg/kg. Prior anti-PD-1, anti-PD-L1 or anti-CTLA-4 therapy was permitted, and 40% of dose-escalation patients had received checkpoint inhibitors. Of the approximately 54 patients in dose escalation, about 20 had hepatocellular carcinoma, about 15 had melanoma, 9 had renal cell carcinoma and 9 had head and neck cancer. Partial responses were achieved by three dose-escalation patients, of whom one had hepatocellular carcinoma and two had cutaneous melanoma. The study at large found these results: At doses from 0.1 to 3.0 mg/kg, clonal expansion was seen in both CD4+ and CD8+ blood T cells between baseline and week 6. In the 0.1-3.0 mg/kg groups, partial responders were among the patients with the lowest normalized peripheral clonal expansion, particularly in CD8+ T cells. After ivuxolimab, expanded clones were on average more numerous among CD8+ T cells than among CD4+ T cells. The antigen specificity of the clonally expanded peripheral T cells was not determined. Low levels of normalized T-cell clonal expansion were also seen in some nonresponding patients.

Genomic DNA was extracted from sorted cells for sequencing of the TCRbeta CDR3 region. The immunoSEQ Assay was used to sequence the TCRbeta CDR3 regions. In its TCRdb copy, this immuneACCESS table keeps in-frame sequences only and misses some clones. Where compared with another copy, unresolved V genes explain less than half of these, and the others have no known cause. The sample records tens of thousands of clones, about 90% of which are singletons. 5% to 6% of the sample goes to the ten largest clones. Patients with a history of autoimmune disease or receiving systemic immunosuppression were excluded from the trial. In every dose cohort, peripheral blood was drawn for TCR sequencing at baseline, cycle 4 day 1, and cycle 7 day 1. The samples were drawn from a first-in-human, open-label, multicenter phase I dose-escalation trial of ivuxolimab. Adults with locally advanced or metastatic head and neck squamous cell, hepatocellular, melanoma or renal cell carcinoma were enrolled in the trial. CD4+ and CD8+ T cells were sorted separately from peripheral blood before TCR sequencing.

The trim is 2 bases for V and 5 bases for J, with a gap of 3 bases between the germline ends. The CDR3 starts with the cysteine, ends with the phenylalanine, and has 11 residues. Solely the CDR3 DNA is kept, with 33 bases framed from the first base. From the germline V gene (reference sequence), CDR1 is SEHNR and CDR2 is FQNEAQ. A note on this clone: What this receptor recognizes is not known. No base quality information exists; no much larger clone differs at one position.

The material was CD4+ or CD8+ T cells sorted from blood, obtained in a trial of the OX40 agonist ivuxolimab. The sequence was collected from an adult with an advanced solid tumor such as melanoma, head and neck, liver or kidney cancer. The V and J segments used are TRBV7-9 and TRBJ2-5, with the D gene not confidently named. CDR3 reads: CASSLLETQYF. The nucleotide sequence is given as TGTGCCAGCAGCTTATTGGAGACCCAGTACTTC.